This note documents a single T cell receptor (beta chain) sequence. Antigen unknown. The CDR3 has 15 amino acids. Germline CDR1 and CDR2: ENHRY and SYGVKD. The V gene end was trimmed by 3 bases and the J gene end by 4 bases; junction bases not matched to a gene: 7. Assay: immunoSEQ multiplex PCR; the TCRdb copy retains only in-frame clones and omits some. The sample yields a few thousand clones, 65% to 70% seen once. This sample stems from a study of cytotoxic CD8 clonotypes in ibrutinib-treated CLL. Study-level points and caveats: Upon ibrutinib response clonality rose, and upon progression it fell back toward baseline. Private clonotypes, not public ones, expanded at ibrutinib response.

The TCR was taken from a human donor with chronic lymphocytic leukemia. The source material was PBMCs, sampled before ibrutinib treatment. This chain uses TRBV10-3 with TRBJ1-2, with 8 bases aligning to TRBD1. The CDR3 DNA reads TGTGCCATCAGTGAAAGGACAGGGAGCTTCTATGGCTACACCTTC. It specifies CAISERTGSFYGYTF.